Shown below are 30 T cell receptor beta chains from a single sample sequenced in a study of T cell changes during pregnancy in multiple sclerosis. The protocol was immunoSEQ multiplex PCR, while the TCRdb copy is restricted to in-frame clones and leaves out a portion. Among roughly 93,000 clones listed, approximately 90% were seen once. This specimen consisted of peripheral blood, obtained in the first trimester of pregnancy. The receptors originated from a female donor in good health, enrolled as a control in a pregnancy study.

As regards this clone: Other DNA sequences in this sample translate to the same CDR3. The chain combines TRBV7-3 with TRBJ2-5, with D possibly matching TRBD2 (7 bases). Germline CDR1 reads SGHTA; CDR2 reads FQGTGA. V lost 1 base, J lost 5 bases, and 11 bases lay in between. This CDR3 is built from 14 residues. The CDR3 region has the DNA TGTGCCAGCAGCTTAAGTGGGAGGGGGGAGACCCAGTACTTC. Residues: CASSLSGRGETQYF. The entire variable domain, with the rest obtained from reference TRBV7-3 and TRBJ2-5, is as follows: GAGVSQTPSNKVTEKGKYVELRCDPISGHTALYWYRQSLGQGPEFLIYFQGTGAADDSGLPNDRFFAVRPEGSVSTLKIQRTERGDSAVYLCASSLSGRGETQYFGPGTRLLVL.

The rearrangement joins TRBV30 to TRBJ1-2; 11 nucleotides agree with TRBD1. CDR3 size: 13 residues. After removal of 5 bases from V and 7 bases from J, the junction contained 6 bases not matched to a gene. Per germline, CDR1 GTSNPN and CDR2 SVGIG (reference sequence). CDR3 sequence reads: CAWSGTGGFGYTF. The DNA of the CDR3 is TGTGCCTGGTCCGGGACAGGGGGATTTGGCTACACCTTC.

The CDR3 loop is CASSFDGNSPLHF. CDR3 sequence (DNA): TGTGCCAGCAGCTTTGACGGGAATTCACCCCTCCACTTT. The chain uses TRBV5-5 and TRBJ1-6; D unresolved. This CDR3 has 13 amino acids. CDR1 and CDR2 from the germline V gene are SGHKS and YYEKEE (reference sequence). The V and J ends lost 2 bases and 7 bases respectively, with 7 bases between them.

The rearrangement links TRBV19 to TRBJ1-4; TRBD1 aligns across 12 bases. With 7 bases clipped from V and 8 bases from J, the junction kept 8 bases outside the gene matches. This CDR3 spans 15 amino acids. CDR1 and CDR2 (germline): LNHDA, SQIVND (reference sequence). The CDR3 DNA is TGTGCCAGTACCAGGACCGGGACAGGGGGCGAAAAACTGTTTTTT. Translating it yields CASTRTGTGGEKLFF.

This clone was picked up one time. The chain links TRBV19 to TRBJ2-1, with TRBD2 matching 11 bases. This CDR3 has 14 amino acids. V was pared by 8 bases and J by 6 bases, with 6 bases of the junction left unmatched. The germline V gene encodes CDR1 LNHDA and CDR2 SQIVND (reference sequence). CDR3 protein: CASHSGGASNEQFF. The DNA of the CDR3 is TGTGCCAGTCATAGCGGGGGGGCAAGCAATGAGCAGTTCTTC.

The chain combines TRBV6-6 with TRBJ2-1; D call uncertain. V was cut by 2 bases and J by 8 bases, with 10 bases left in between. Germline V gives CDR1 MNHNY, CDR2 SVGAGI (reference sequence). The length of the CDR3 is 13 residues. This CDR3 is CASSYARSDEQFF. The CDR3 nucleotides are TGTGCCAGCAGTTACGCCAGATCCGATGAGCAGTTCTTC.

The genes are TRBV7-6 and TRBJ2-1; 12 bases agree with TRBD2. Trimming cost V 1 base and J 6 bases; bases outside gene matches: 1. This CDR3 spans 15 amino acids. CDR1 is SGHVS, CDR2 FNYEAQ, per germline. The CDR3 bases are TGTGCCAGCAGCTTAGTGGGACTAGCGGGCAATGAGCAGTTCTTC. Its translation is CASSLVGLAGNEQFF.

The chain uses TRBV2 and TRBJ2-7, with 7 positions matching TRBD1. The germline V gene has CDR1 SNHLY and CDR2 FYNNEI. With 6 bases clipped from V and 2 bases from J, the junction kept 7 bases outside the gene matches. The CDR3 has 14 residues. The CDR3 region has the DNA TGTGCCAGCAGCTTCAGACAGGGAACCTACGAGCAGTACTTC. The encoded protein is CASSFRQGTYEQYF.

V is TRBV9 and J is TRBJ2-2; 12 bases are shared with TRBD2. The trim removed 3 bases at V and 5 bases at J, leaving 2 bases unmatched. CDR1 is SGDLS, CDR2 YYNGEE, per germline. This CDR3 is 15 amino acids long. In DNA, the CDR3 is TGTGCCAGCAGCGCAACTAGCGGGGGGACCGGGGAGCTGTTTTTT. Translated, it gives CASSATSGGTGELFF.

The V call is TRBV6-6, the J call TRBJ1-2; tentative D call: TRBD1 (5 bases). The CDR3 has 13 amino acids. Looked up from germline, CDR1 is MNHNY and CDR2 is SVGAGI (reference sequence). Trimming stripped 8 bases from V and 6 bases from J, with 16 bases between. CDR3: CASAGFGQDGYTF. As DNA, the CDR3 is TGTGCCAGCGCAGGGTTCGGACAAGATGGCTACACCTTC.

The chain combines TRBV30 with TRBJ2-1; 8 bases agree with TRBD2. The V segment lost 0 bases and the J segment 0 bases; nucleotides outside the gene matches: 1. Germline CDR1 is GTSNPN and CDR2 is SVGIG (reference sequence). This CDR3 is built from 15 residues. The CDR3 protein is CAWSVAGGSYNEQFF. CDR3 nucleotides: TGTGCCTGGAGTGTGGCGGGGGGCTCCTACAATGAGCAGTTCTTC.

The rearrangement links TRBV21-1 to TRBJ2-7; the table's D call, TRBD1, was not checked against the DNA. TRBV21-1 is given as a pseudogene. This CDR3 is built from 15 residues. CDR3 in amino acids: CASSKGNRGPYEQYF. The CDR3 bases are TGTGCCAGCAGCAAAGGAAACAGGGGCCCCTACGAGCAGTACTTC.

This chain connects TRBV7-8 to TRBJ2-3, with 7 bases fitting TRBD1. CDR1 and CDR2 (germline): SGHVS, FQNEAQ. CDR3 length: 16 residues. The ends lost 5 bases at V and 0 bases at J; junction bases unmatched: 8. In DNA form, the CDR3 reads TGTGCCAGCAGCCCTCGGACAGGCACTAGCACAGATACGCAGTATTTT. It translates to CASSPRTGTSTDTQYF.

This chain joins TRBV28 and TRBJ1-6; no reliable D call. Germline V CDR1 and CDR2: MDHEN, SYDVKM. Trimming removed 3 bases at V and 5 bases at J, with 20 bases between. The CDR3 covers 18 residues. This CDR3 reads CASSFFGPWMRDNSPLHF. In nucleotides, the CDR3 is TGTGCCAGCAGTTTTTTCGGGCCCTGGATGCGGGATAATTCACCCCTCCACTTT.

This chain uses TRBV28 with TRBJ2-5; D is uncertain. The germline gives CDR1 MDHEN, CDR2 SYDVKM. This CDR3 contains 15 residues. V dropped 5 bases and J dropped 5 bases, with 18 bases sitting between them. DNA of the CDR3: TGTGCCAGCAGTCCCGCGGAAGGCTCGCACGAGACCCAGTACTTC. It codes for CASSPAEGSHETQYF.

The chain is built from TRBV4-1 and TRBJ2-3; D remains unclear. The germline V gene encodes CDR1 MGHRA and CDR2 YSYEKL. The CDR3 is 15 amino acids. The V gene lost 5 bases and the J gene lost 0 bases, with 12 bases spanning the gap. The chain's CDR3 is CASSTAMRSTDTQYF. DNA of the CDR3: TGCGCCAGCAGCACAGCAATGAGAAGCACAGATACGCAGTATTTT.

V and J are TRBV5-1 and TRBJ2-5; perhaps TRBD2 as D (5 bases). The CDR3 length is 13 residues. The V and J ends lost 4 bases and 5 bases respectively, with 12 bases between them. CDR1 and CDR2 (germline): SGHRS, YFSETQ. This CDR3 is CASSTGPGETQYF. The CDR3 nucleotides read TGCGCCAGCAGCACCGGACCGGGGGAGACCCAGTACTTC.

Only one count was recorded for this clone. V is TRBV4-3 and J is TRBJ1-5; 7 bases match TRBD1. Germline-derived CDR1 and CDR2 are LGHNA and YSLEER. CDR3 length: 15 amino acids. Trimming removed 2 bases from V and 4 bases from J; junction bases left unmatched: 5. CDR3 DNA sequence: TGCGCCAGCAGCCAATCGCGACAGGGAAATCAGCCCCAGCATTTT. Translated: CASSQSRQGNQPQHF.

The chain is built from TRBV4-2 and TRBJ1-5, with D perhaps matching TRBD1 (5 bases). Germline assignment: CDR1 LGHNA and CDR2 YNFKEQ. This CDR3 is built from 16 residues. V lost 3 bases, J lost 9 bases, and 21 bases lay in between. DNA of the CDR3: TGTGCCAGCAGCCAGGCCTCAGGGTCAGGGTCTTGGCCCCAGCATTTT. Protein sequence: CASSQASGSGSWPQHF.

The chain couples TRBV29-1 to TRBJ1-4; D is perhaps TRBD1 (6 bases). Trimming stripped 7 bases from V and 5 bases from J, with 11 bases between. The CDR3 is 12 amino acids. Per the germline V gene, CDR1 is SQVTM and CDR2 is ANQGSEA. For the CDR3, the DNA is TGCAGCGCCGAGGGGGGGAATGAAAAACTGTTTTTT. It specifies CSAEGGNEKLFF. The full variable domain, with the rest looked up from reference TRBV29-1 and TRBJ1-4, is SAVISQKPSRDICQRGTSLTIQCQVDSQVTMMFWYRQQPGQSLTLIATANQGSEATYESGFVIDKFPISRPNLTFSTLTVSNMSPEDSSIYLCSAEGGNEKLFFGSGTQLSVL.

This clone was counted once. The J gene is TRBJ1-1, the V gene TRBV11-2; tentatively, D is TRBD1 (5 bases). The V gene's germline CDR1 is SGHAT and CDR2 FQNNGV. The CDR3 length is 16 residues. V was shortened by 5 bases and J by 2 bases, with 18 bases between the two germline ends. CDR3 amino acids: CASSPAGGRLNTEAFF. In DNA, the CDR3 is TGTGCCAGCAGCCCGGCGGGGGGACGGCTAAACACTGAAGCTTTCTTT.

V and J are TRBV5-4 and TRBJ1-2; no clear D. CDR1 is SGHNT, CDR2 YYREEE, per germline (reference sequence). V was clipped by 4 bases and J by 2 bases, with 12 bases between them. The CDR3 spans 14 residues. The CDR3 loop is CASSQDKINYGYTF. The CDR3 DNA reads TGTGCCAGCAGCCAAGACAAGATAAACTATGGCTACACCTTC. Drawing the rest from reference TRBV5-4 and TRBJ1-2, the complete variable domain is ETGVTQSPTHLIKTRGQQVTLRCSSQSGHNTVSWYQQALGQGPQFIFQYYREEENGRGNFPPRFSGLQFPNYSSELNVNALELDDSALYLCASSQDKINYGYTFGSGTRLTVV.

The chain couples TRBV27 to TRBJ2-1, with 8 bases identical to TRBD2. The V gene end was trimmed by 6 bases and the J gene end by 0 bases; junction bases not matched to a gene: 4. The CDR3 has 15 amino acids. The germline CDR1 and CDR2 sequences are MNHEY and SMNVEV (reference sequence). Here the CDR3 DNA reads TGTGCCAGCAGCGAGCGGGGGAGCTCCTACAATGAGCAGTTCTTC. Protein product: CASSERGSSYNEQFF.

The V gene is TRBV19, the J gene TRBJ2-3; the match to TRBD2 covers 8 bases. With V trimmed by 3 bases and J by 7 bases, 12 bases remained unmatched. The V gene's germline CDR1 is LNHDA and CDR2 SQIVND (reference sequence). This CDR3 is 16 amino acids long. CDR3 loop: CASSIVAGGPKNTQYF. DNA for the CDR3: TGTGCCAGTAGTATCGTTGCGGGGGGCCCAAAAAATACGCAGTATTTT.

V and J are TRBV13 and TRBJ1-3; possibly TRBD1 for D (5 bases). This CDR3 spans 16 amino acids. Germline loops: CDR1 PRHDT, CDR2 FYEKMQ (reference sequence). V dropped 1 base and J dropped 2 bases, with 12 bases sitting between them. This CDR3 is CASSLERGGAGNTIYF. The CDR3 region has the DNA TGTGCCAGCAGCTTAGAGCGGGGGGGGGCTGGAAACACCATATATTTT. Supplemented by reference TRBV13 and TRBJ1-3, the full variable domain reads AAGVIQSPRHLIKEKRETATLKCYPIPRHDTVYWYQQGPGQDPQFLISFYEKMQSDKGSIPDRFSAQQFSDYHSELNMSSLELGDSALYFCASSLERGGAGNTIYFGEGSWLTVV.

V usage is TRBV27 and J usage is TRBJ1-1, with D unclear. With 7 bases removed from V and 1 base from J, the gap between germline ends came to 10 bases. The CDR3 is made up of 13 amino acids. Looked up from germline, CDR1 is MNHEY and CDR2 is SMNVEV (reference sequence). The CDR3 loop reads CASTHRPNTEAFF. The CDR3 nucleotides read TGTGCCAGCACGCACAGACCGAACACTGAAGCTTTCTTT.

The chain has TRBV28 and TRBJ1-1; D gene uncertain. Germline lookup yields CDR1 MDHEN and CDR2 SYDVKM. CDR3 length: 12 residues. V shed 7 bases and J shed 1 base, with 7 bases lying between them. CDR3 DNA sequence: TGTGCCAGCAACACAAAGAACACTGAAGCTTTCTTT. This translates into CASNTKNTEAFF.

V and J are TRBV4-1 and TRBJ2-1; TRBD2 matches 8 bases. The J segment lost 3 bases and the V segment lost 4 bases, leaving 5 bases of the junction unmatched. Germline values: CDR1 MGHRA, CDR2 YSYEKL. This CDR3 spans 15 amino acids. The CDR3 DNA reads TGCGCCAGCAGCCGTCGGGGGGGCCTCTACAATGAGCAGTTCTTC. Protein product: CASSRRGGLYNEQFF.

This clone was seen just once. The chain employs TRBV28 and TRBJ1-2; D possibly corresponds to TRBD1 (5 bases). The germline CDR1 and CDR2 sequences are MDHEN and SYDVKM. The CDR3 loop spans 15 amino acids. V gave up 5 bases and J gave up 4 bases, with 17 bases separating them. As DNA, the CDR3 is TGTGCCAGCAGTCCTTCTCTGGCAGGGCCCTATGGCTACACCTTC. Encoded protein: CASSPSLAGPYGYTF.

V is TRBV5-1 and J is TRBJ1-4; 7 nucleotides match TRBD1. Per the germline V gene, CDR1 is SGHRS and CDR2 is YFSETQ. Trimming at V came to 4 bases and at J to 6 bases, leaving 6 bases not matched to a gene. This CDR3 is 14 amino acids long. CDR3 protein: CASSLGQEDEKLFF. As DNA, the CDR3 is TGCGCCAGCAGCCTCGGACAGGAAGATGAAAAACTGTTTTTT.